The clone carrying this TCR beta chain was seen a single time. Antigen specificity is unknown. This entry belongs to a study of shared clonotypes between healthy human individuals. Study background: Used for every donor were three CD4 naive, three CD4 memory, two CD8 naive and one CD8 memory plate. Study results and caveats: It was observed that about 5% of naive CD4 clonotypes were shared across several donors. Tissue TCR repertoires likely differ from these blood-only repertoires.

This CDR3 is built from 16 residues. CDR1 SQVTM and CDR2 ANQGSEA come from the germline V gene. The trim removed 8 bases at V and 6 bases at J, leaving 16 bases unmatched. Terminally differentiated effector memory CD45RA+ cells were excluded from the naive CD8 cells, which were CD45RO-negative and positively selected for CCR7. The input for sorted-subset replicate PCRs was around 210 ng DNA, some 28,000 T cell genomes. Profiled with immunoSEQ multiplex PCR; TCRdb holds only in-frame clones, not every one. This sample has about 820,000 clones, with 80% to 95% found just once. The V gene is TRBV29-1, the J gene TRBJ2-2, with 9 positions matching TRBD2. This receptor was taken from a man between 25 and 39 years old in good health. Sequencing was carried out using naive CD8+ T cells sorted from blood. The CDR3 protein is CSILLGGGRGAGELFF. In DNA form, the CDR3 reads TGCAGCATCCTCCTGGGGGGCGGGAGGGGAGCCGGGGAGCTGTTTTTT.